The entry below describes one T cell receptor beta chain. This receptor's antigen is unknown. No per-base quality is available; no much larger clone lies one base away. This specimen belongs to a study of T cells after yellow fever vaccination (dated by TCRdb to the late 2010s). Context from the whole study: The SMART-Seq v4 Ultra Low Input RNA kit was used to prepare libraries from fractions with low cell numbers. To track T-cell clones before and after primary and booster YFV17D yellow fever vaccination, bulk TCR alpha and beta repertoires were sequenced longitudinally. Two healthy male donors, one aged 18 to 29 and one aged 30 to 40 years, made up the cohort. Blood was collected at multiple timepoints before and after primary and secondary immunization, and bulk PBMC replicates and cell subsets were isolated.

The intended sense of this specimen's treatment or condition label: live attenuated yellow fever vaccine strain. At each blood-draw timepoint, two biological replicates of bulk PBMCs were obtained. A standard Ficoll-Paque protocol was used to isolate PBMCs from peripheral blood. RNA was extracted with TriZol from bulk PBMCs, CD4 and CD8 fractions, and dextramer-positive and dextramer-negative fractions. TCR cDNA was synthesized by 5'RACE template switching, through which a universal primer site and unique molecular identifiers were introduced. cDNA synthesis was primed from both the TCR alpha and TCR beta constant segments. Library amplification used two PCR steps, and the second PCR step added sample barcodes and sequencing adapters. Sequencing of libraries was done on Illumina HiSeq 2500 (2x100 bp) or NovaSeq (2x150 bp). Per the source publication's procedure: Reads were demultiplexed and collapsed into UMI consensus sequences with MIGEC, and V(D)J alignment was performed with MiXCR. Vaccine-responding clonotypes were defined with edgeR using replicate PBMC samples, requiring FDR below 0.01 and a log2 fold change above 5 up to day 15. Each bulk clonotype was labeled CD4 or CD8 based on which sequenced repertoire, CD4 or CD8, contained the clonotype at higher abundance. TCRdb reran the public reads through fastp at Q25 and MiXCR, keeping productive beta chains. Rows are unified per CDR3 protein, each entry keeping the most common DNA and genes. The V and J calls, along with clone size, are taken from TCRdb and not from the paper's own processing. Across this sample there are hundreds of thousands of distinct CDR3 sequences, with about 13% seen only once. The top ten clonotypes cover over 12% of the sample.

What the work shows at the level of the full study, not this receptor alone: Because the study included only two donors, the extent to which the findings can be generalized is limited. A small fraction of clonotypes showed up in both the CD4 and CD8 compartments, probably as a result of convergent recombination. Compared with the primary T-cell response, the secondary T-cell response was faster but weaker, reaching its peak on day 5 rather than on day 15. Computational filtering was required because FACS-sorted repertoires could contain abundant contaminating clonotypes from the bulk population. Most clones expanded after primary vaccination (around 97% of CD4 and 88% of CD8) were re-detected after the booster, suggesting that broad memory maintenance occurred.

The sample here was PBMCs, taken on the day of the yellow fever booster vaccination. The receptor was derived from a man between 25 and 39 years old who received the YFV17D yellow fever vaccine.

The CDR3 has the sequence CASSQAGQNYEQYF. The sequence in DNA is TGTGCCAGCAGCCAAGCGGGCCAGAACTACGAGCAGTACTTC. The chain employs TRBV4-2 and TRBJ2-7, with the D segment identity uncertain. The germline ends are 10 bases apart after V is trimmed by 1 base and J by 3 bases. Taken from the germline V gene, the CDR1 and CDR2 loops are LGHNA and YNFKEQ. From the cysteine up to the phenylalanine, the CDR3 has a length of 14 residues. Of all the DNA, just the CDR3 is kept, 42 bases in frame from base 1.